The 5 T cell receptor beta chains below all came from one sample that was sequenced in a study of T cells in Graves' hyperthyroidism and ophthalmopathy. RNA transcripts gave rise to amplified TCR beta CDR3 regions. RT-PCR in the first round (using the HTBI primer set) targeted the TCR CDR3. MiXCR, applied by TCRdb to the multiplex PCR reads, yields one record per CDR3 protein. The data show 660,000 or so distinct CDR3 sequences, roughly 20% seen once. The sequencing sample was made of blood. The receptors were sampled from a man under 40 with Graves' ophthalmopathy.

Of note for this clonotype: Mismatch with germline at one junction end may stem from a read error. The chain joins TRBV29-1 to TRBJ2-7; D not resolved. Germline CDR1 SQVTM, CDR2 ANQGSEA. CDR3 length equals 14 residues. CDR3 nucleotide sequence: TGCGGCGTTGAATCCCCCACGAGCTCCTACGAGCAGTACTTC. Translation: CGVESPTSSYEQYF.

The chain has TRBV11-2 and TRBJ2-1, with TRBD1 identical over 9 bases. The germline CDR1 and CDR2 sequences are SGHAT and FQNNGV. V was clipped by 3 bases and J by 6 bases; unmatched bases: 6. CDR3 length: 15 amino acids. The CDR3 reads CASSFGQGPSNEQFF. The CDR3 region has the DNA TGTGCCAGCAGCTTCGGACAGGGGCCCTCCAATGAGCAGTTCTTC.

This clonotype occurred a few times. V usage is TRBV9 and J usage is TRBJ2-5; D gene unclear. V was trimmed by 1 base and J by 1 base, leaving 11 bases between them. Germline V gives CDR1 SGDLS, CDR2 YYNGEE. CDR3 length equals 15 residues. The CDR3 region is CASSVTAGGQETQYF. The CDR3 DNA follows: TGTGCCAGCAGCGTAACTGCCGGCGGCCAAGAGACCCAGTACTTC.

This clonotype was seen repeatedly, ten times or more. The chain is built from TRBV6-1 and TRBJ2-5; perhaps TRBD1 as D (6 bases). Trimming stripped 11 bases from V and 6 bases from J, with 19 bases between. Germline-derived CDR1 and CDR2 are MNHNS and SASEGT. The CDR3 totals 13 residues. CDR3 nucleotides: TGTGCCGTGGCGAGGGACATTGCGAAGACCCAGTACTTC. Amino acids: CAVARDIAKTQYF.

This clonotype came up many times. The CDR3 loop is CASSSYSSTTDTQYF. The CDR3 nucleotides read TGTGCCAGCAGTTCCTACTCGAGCACGACAGATACGCAGTATTTT. The genes are TRBV28 and TRBJ2-3; D remains ambiguous. V was pared by 4 bases and J by 3 bases, with 14 bases between. This CDR3 has 15 residues. Germline assignment: CDR1 MDHEN and CDR2 SYDVKM.